These 28 T cell receptor beta chains share one sample of origin, sequenced in a study of cytomegalovirus exposure and HLA in healthy donors. Primers for the PCR totalled 60 Vbeta and 13 Jbeta. The method was immunoSEQ multiplex PCR; TCRdb's version includes in-frame clones alone and lacks a portion of them. Here the sample spans around 140,000 clones, around two thirds being singletons. The specimen was PBMCs. These receptors were collected from a woman aged 18-30 years in good health and CMV-seronegative.

This clone was detected once. The chain uses TRBV28 and TRBJ2-7; 9 nucleotides match TRBD1. CDR1 is MDHEN and CDR2 is SYDVKM in the germline V gene. J lost 4 bases, V lost 6 bases, and 7 bases had no gene match. There are 14 residues in the CDR3. CDR3 in DNA: TGTGCCAGCAGCCAGAGAGGACAGGGGTACGAGCAGTACTTC. Its protein product is CASSQRGQGYEQYF.

This clone occurred a few times. The V gene is TRBV27, the J gene TRBJ2-1, with unresolved D. Trimming took off 6 bases at V and 2 bases at J, with 14 bases between the two ends. This CDR3 comprises 15 residues. Germline V CDR1 and CDR2: MNHEY, SMNVEV (reference sequence). Here the CDR3 reads CASSYDSYTYNEQFF. The CDR3 DNA is TGTGCCAGCAGCTACGACTCTTATACCTACAATGAGCAGTTCTTC.

This chain links TRBV4-3 with TRBJ2-7, with a weak D call TRBD2 (6 bases). The CDR3 has 15 residues. The germline V and J ends were trimmed by 4 bases and 2 bases, with 15 bases remaining between them. The V gene's germline CDR1 is LGHNA and CDR2 YSLEER. CDR3: CASSLTWSGAYEQYF. The CDR3 DNA reads TGCGCCAGCAGCCTCACTTGGTCGGGAGCCTACGAGCAGTACTTC.

This clone came up once. The J gene is TRBJ2-7, the V gene TRBV4-1; 9 positions agree with TRBD1. Germline CDR1 reads MGHRA; CDR2 reads YSYEKL. V shed 0 bases and J 2 bases; nucleotides not matched to a gene: 8. This CDR3 contains 17 residues. CDR3 DNA: TGCGCCAGCAGCCAAGATCCAGGACAGGGGACTACCTACGAGCAGTACTTC. It specifies CASSQDPGQGTTYEQYF.

The chain couples TRBV20-1 to TRBJ2-3; D unresolved. Germline V gives CDR1 DFQATT, CDR2 SNEGSKA (reference sequence). The V end lost 4 bases, the J end lost 0 bases, and 2 bases lay between the germline ends. The CDR3 is 11 residues long. In nucleotides, the CDR3 is TGCAGTGCTACTAGCACAGATACGCAGTATTTT. Protein sequence: CSATSTDTQYF.

The chain links TRBV5-6 to TRBJ1-1, with D maybe TRBD1 (5 bases). V was pared by 4 bases and J by 0 bases, with 7 bases between. The CDR3 has 13 amino acids. Looked up from germline, CDR1 is SGHDT and CDR2 is YYEEEE. The CDR3, as DNA: TGTGCCAGCAGCCCAGGGTTGAACACTGAAGCTTTCTTT. Translation: CASSPGLNTEAFF. Based on the CDR3 plus reference TRBV5-6 and TRBJ1-1, the full variable domain is DAGVTQSPTHLIKTRGQQVTLRCSPKSGHDTVSWYQQALGQGPQFIFQYYEEEERQRGNFPDRFSGHQFPNYSSELNVNALLLGDSALYLCASSPGLNTEAFFGQGTRLTVV.

This clone was observed a handful of times. V and J are TRBV9 and TRBJ1-3, with TRBD1 identical over 8 bases. Germline V lookup: CDR1 SGDLS, CDR2 YYNGEE. V lost 0 bases and J lost 0; bases outside the gene matches: 5. The CDR3 consists of 17 residues. CDR3 residues: CASSVAGTGDSGNTIYF. In DNA form, the CDR3 reads TGTGCCAGCAGCGTAGCCGGGACAGGCGACTCTGGAAACACCATATATTTT. Filled out from reference TRBV9 and TRBJ1-3, the complete variable domain reads DSGVTQTPKHLITATGQRVTLRCSPRSGDLSVYWYQQSLDQGLQFLIQYYNGEERAKGNILERFSAQQFPDLHSELNLSSLELGDSALYFCASSVAGTGDSGNTIYFGEGSWLTVV.

The chain links TRBV19 to TRBJ1-6; 7 bases are shared with TRBD1. Trimming took 6 bases from V and 10 from J; bases not matched to a gene: 6. CDR1 LNHDA and CDR2 SQIVND come from the germline V gene (reference sequence). The CDR3 loop spans 13 amino acids. The CDR3 spells CASRATGTSPLHF. The CDR3 DNA is TGTGCCAGTAGGGCGACAGGGACATCACCCCTCCACTTT.

This chain links TRBV6-1 with TRBJ2-7, with 10 bases aligning to TRBD2. Germline assignment: CDR1 MNHNS and CDR2 SASEGT. Trimming cost V 8 bases and J 3 bases; bases outside gene matches: 4. The CDR3 loop spans 13 amino acids. CDR3 DNA: TGTGCCAGCTCACTAGCGGGAATCTACGAGCAGTACGTC. It encodes CASSLAGIYEQYV.

This clone occurred once. This sequence joins TRBV6-1 and TRBJ1-1; tentative D call: TRBD1 (6 bases). CDR1 MNHNS and CDR2 SASEGT come from the germline V gene. The V end was cut by 6 bases, the J end by 1 base, with 12 bases between. The CDR3 has 14 residues. The chain's CDR3 is CASSPLTGNTEAFF. CDR3 DNA sequence: TGTGCCAGCAGCCCCTTGACAGGGAACACTGAAGCTTTCTTT.

This clone has only one observation. DNA of the CDR3: TGTGCCAGCAGCTTACAGGGGGCGCAGGAAAAACTGTTTTTT. As protein: CASSLQGAQEKLFF. The J gene is TRBJ1-4, the V gene TRBV5-4; 9 bases line up with TRBD1. CDR3 size: 14 residues. After removal of 2 bases from V and 8 bases from J, the junction contained 4 bases not matched to a gene. From germline, CDR1 is SGHNT and CDR2 YYREEE (reference sequence).

The rearrangement joins TRBV10-3 to TRBJ2-5; D call uncertain. The CDR3 runs to 14 residues. CDR1 and CDR2 from the germline V gene are ENHRY and SYGVKD. Trimming shortened V by 0 bases and J by 5 bases, and 10 bases separated the two germline ends. For the CDR3, the DNA is TGTGCCATCAGTGAGTCACGCGGAATGGAGACCCAGTACTTC. Residues: CAISESRGMETQYF.

This clone has a handful of counts. The CDR3 region is CASSWGGTSGTSGEQFF. CDR3 DNA: TGTGCCAGCAGCTGGGGGGGGACTAGCGGGACCTCGGGTGAGCAGTTCTTC. The chain carries TRBV7-8 and TRBJ2-1, with TRBD2 matching 13 bases. This CDR3 has 17 amino acids. V lost 4 bases, J lost 9 bases, and 12 bases stayed unmatched. Germline-derived CDR1 and CDR2 are SGHVS and FQNEAQ.

The chain couples TRBV4-1 to TRBJ2-3; 9 bases line up with TRBD1. V trimming: 4 bases; J trimming: 6 bases; junction bases outside the gene matches: 5. Germline V gene data show CDR1 as MGHRA and CDR2 as YSYEKL. The CDR3 covers 14 residues. In nucleotides, the CDR3 is TGCGCCAGCAGCCCCGGGACAGGGATGGATACGCAGTATTTT. Translating it yields CASSPGTGMDTQYF.

CDR3 residues: CASSLSYSGNTIYF. In nucleotides, the CDR3 is TGTGCCAGCAGTCTCAGTTACTCTGGAAACACCATATATTTT. The rearrangement uses TRBV6-6 and TRBJ1-3; D is ambiguous. The germline CDR1 and CDR2 sequences are MNHNY and SVGAGI (reference sequence). V was clipped by 5 bases and J by 0 bases, with 8 bases between them. CDR3 length: 14 residues.

To note about this clone: One end of the junction does not line up with germline, which may come from a read error. V gene TRBV7-9 combines with J gene TRBJ1-5; perhaps TRBD1 as D (6 bases). This CDR3 contains 18 residues. Germline CDR1 reads SEHNR; CDR2 reads FQNEAQ (reference sequence). DNA for the CDR3: TGTTCCAGCAGCTCAGAAAGGATGGGGGACAACGGGGATCAGCCCCAGCATTTT. It specifies CSSSSERMGDNGDQPQHF. Variable domain in full (rest from reference TRBV7-9 and TRBJ1-5): DTGVSQNPRHKITKRGQNVTFRCDPISEHNRLYWYRQTLGQGPEFLTYFQNEAQLEKSRLLSDRFSAERPKGSFSTLEIQRTEQGDSAMYLCSSSSERMGDNGDQPQHFGDGTRLSIL.

Comment on this clone: The junction departs from the called germline gene at one end, perhaps through a read error. The chain combines TRBV7-7 with TRBJ2-7; 11 bases are shared with TRBD2. This CDR3 has 15 residues. The germline V gene encodes CDR1 SSHAT and CDR2 FNYEAQ (reference sequence). The CDR3 sequence is CASSPGLAATYEQYF. The CDR3 DNA is TGTGCTAGCAGCCCGGGACTAGCGGCTACCTACGAGCAGTACTTC.

The V call is TRBV10-1, the J call TRBJ1-5; D is possibly TRBD1 (5 bases). Germline V CDR1 and CDR2: WNHNN, SYGVQD (reference sequence). The CDR3 covers 11 residues. Trimming removed 10 bases at V and 6 bases at J, with 10 bases between. The DNA for the CDR3 is TGCGCCACCCCGACAGTTCAGCCCCAGCATTTT. It is translated as CATPTVQPQHF.

This clone has more than one count but fewer than ten. The gene calls are TRBV5-6 and TRBJ1-6, with 7 bases lining up with TRBD1. V gave up 6 bases and J gave up 7 bases; unmatched junction bases: 4. The V gene's germline CDR1 is SGHDT and CDR2 YYEEEE. There are 13 residues in the CDR3. The CDR3 sequence is CASMGQNNSPLHF. Written as DNA, the CDR3 is TGTGCCAGCATGGGACAGAACAATTCACCCCTCCACTTT.

This clone was detected once. V usage is TRBV7-2 and J usage is TRBJ2-4, with 9 bases aligning to TRBD2. Trimming at V came to 5 bases and at J to 0 bases, leaving 14 bases not matched to a gene. This CDR3 region has 19 residues. Germline V lookup: CDR1 SGHTA, CDR2 FQGNSA. CDR3 region: CASSALGALAGLAKNIQYF. CDR3 DNA: TGTGCCAGCAGCGCCCTTGGAGCGCTAGCGGGGTTAGCCAAAAACATTCAGTACTTC. The complete variable domain, with remaining parts taken from reference TRBV7-2 and TRBJ2-4, reads GAGVSQSPSNKVTEKGKDVELRCDPISGHTALYWYRQSLGQGLEFLIYFQGNSAPDKSGLPSDRFSAERTGGSVSTLTIQRTQQEDSAVYLCASSALGALAGLAKNIQYFGAGTRLSVL.

The chain uses TRBV5-4 and TRBJ2-5; 7 nucleotides agree with TRBD2. This CDR3 has 12 residues. Germline lookup yields CDR1 SGHNT and CDR2 YYREEE (reference sequence). J was trimmed by 7 bases and V by 0 bases; bases with no gene match: 0. Here the CDR3 DNA reads TGTGCCAGCAGCTTGGGGGAGGGGACCCAGTACTTC. This gives the protein CASSLGEGTQYF.

This chain's CDR3 is CASSLDSRTEAFF. For the CDR3, the DNA is TGTGCCAGCAGCCTAGATTCTCGTACTGAAGCTTTCTTT. The V gene is TRBV7-8, the J gene TRBJ1-1; no definite D call. Germline CDR1 is SGHVS and CDR2 is FQNEAQ. V was trimmed by 5 bases and J by 5 bases, leaving 12 bases between them. CDR3 length: 13 amino acids.

The V and J genes are TRBV11-2 and TRBJ2-7; 8 bases align to TRBD1. V was pared by 0 bases and J by 0 bases, with 4 bases of the junction left unmatched. CDR3 length equals 16 residues. Germline V gene lookup returns CDR1 SGHAT and CDR2 FQNNGV. The CDR3 spells CASSLDLTGGSYEQYV. DNA for the CDR3: TGTGCCAGCAGCTTAGATCTCACAGGGGGCTCCTACGAGCAGTACGTC.

The chain links TRBV5-1 to TRBJ1-4, with 7 bases identical to TRBD1. The ends lost 6 bases at V and 8 bases at J; junction bases unmatched: 19. The CDR3 is made up of 17 amino acids. Germline assignment: CDR1 SGHRS and CDR2 YFSETQ. In DNA form, the CDR3 reads TGCGCCAGCACTCTGACAGGGATGCGGTCGATAGGAGAAAAACTGTTTTTT. Translated: CASTLTGMRSIGEKLFF.

The V call is TRBV11-2, the J call TRBJ2-7; D ambiguous. The CDR3 consists of 14 residues. Trimming pared 1 base from V and 0 bases from J, leaving 7 bases between. The germline V gene has CDR1 SGHAT and CDR2 FQNNGV. The CDR3 nucleotides are TGTGCCAGCAGCTTAGTAACGAGCTCCTACGAGCAGTACTTC. Its protein product is CASSLVTSSYEQYF.

This clone was recorded a few times. V and J are TRBV5-1 and TRBJ2-1; 10 bases match TRBD2. The junction had 3 bases not matched to a gene; V was cut back by 4 bases and J by 2 bases. There are 15 residues in the CDR3. Per the germline V gene, CDR1 is SGHRS and CDR2 is YFSETQ. The chain's CDR3 is CASSVSGRTYNEQFF. CDR3 bases: TGCGCCAGCAGCGTTAGCGGGAGGACCTACAATGAGCAGTTCTTC.

The V gene is TRBV9, the J gene TRBJ2-1; TRBD1 is a possible D gene (6 bases). CDR1 is SGDLS, CDR2 YYNGEE, per germline. Trimming left V 3 bases short and J 4 bases short, with 14 bases between. This CDR3 has 15 amino acids. Written as DNA, the CDR3 is TGTGCCAGCAGCGGAATCCGGGACAATTACAATGAGCAGTTCTTC. This encodes CASSGIRDNYNEQFF. Looking up the rest from reference TRBV9 and TRBJ2-1 gives the full variable domain: DSGVTQTPKHLITATGQRVTLRCSPRSGDLSVYWYQQSLDQGLQFLIQYYNGEERAKGNILERFSAQQFPDLHSELNLSSLELGDSALYFCASSGIRDNYNEQFFGPGTRLTVL.

This clone has just one count. DNA for the CDR3: TGTGCCAGCAGCCGCGGACAGCTATTAAACTATGGCTACACCTTC. It encodes CASSRGQLLNYGYTF. The V call is TRBV7-8, the J call TRBJ1-2, with D possibly being TRBD1 (6 bases). The CDR3 loop spans 15 amino acids. CDR1 and CDR2 (germline): SGHVS, FQNEAQ. V was trimmed by 5 bases and J by 2 bases, leaving 15 bases between them.